The following is a T cell receptor beta chain sequence with its context. Its target is not known. The entry originates in a study of T-cell memory formation after mild COVID-19. Study-wide results and limits: Several responding clones turned up in pre-infection memory, indicating that cross-reactive memory may have taken part. Later expanders leaned CD4+, whereas day 15 to 85 contracting clones were balanced CD4/CD8.

With constant-segment primers, 5'RACE yielded cDNA libraries of TCR alpha and TCR beta that carried sample barcodes and UMIs. TCRdb ran MiXCR on the 5' RACE reads and lists one entry per CDR3 protein. The sample has tens of thousands of distinct CDR3 sequences, 9.5% to 15% seen once; the top ten hold less than 45%. Between the trimmed V and J ends, which lost 4 bases and 4 bases, there was a span of 9 bases. The CDR3 runs to 13 residues. Germline V gene data show CDR1 as SEHNR and CDR2 as FQNEAQ (reference sequence). Sequencing was carried out using PBMCs or a T cell subset sorted from them (not recorded which). The chain couples TRBV7-9 to TRBJ2-3, with no clear D. This TCR was sampled from a man younger than 30 who had mild COVID-19 (a few samples of this study predate the infection). Cell type and time point are not known. Here the CDR3 reads CASSYPEPDTQYF. The CDR3 DNA reads as TGTGCCAGCAGCTACCCAGAGCCAGATACGCAGTATTTT. Drawing the rest from reference TRBV7-9 and TRBJ2-3, the complete variable domain is DTGVSQNPRHKITKRGQNVTFRCDPISEHNRLYWYRQTLGQGPEFLTYFQNEAQLEKSRLLSDRFSAERPKGSFSTLEIQRTEQGDSAMYLCASSYPEPDTQYFGPGTRLTVL.